These 25 T cell receptor beta chains share one sample of origin, sequenced in a study of T cell clones after liver transplantation. The assay was immunoSEQ multiplex PCR, and TCRdb's table has in-frame clones only and misses some. The table lists about 75,000 clones, around four fifths of them singletons, with 2% to 2.5% in the top ten. This material consisted of CD4+ T cells from blood, taken less than 50 months after liver transplant. The source of these receptors is a human patient who received a liver transplant. Some T cells may have come from the graft donor.

The chain couples TRBV5-1 to TRBJ1-2; D uncertain. Looked up from germline, CDR1 is SGHRS and CDR2 is YFSETQ. The V end was cut by 5 bases, the J end by 7 bases, with 15 bases between. The CDR3 has 13 amino acids. For the CDR3, the DNA is TGCGCCAGCAGAAAGGACGTCCGGAGTGGCTACACCTTC. Translating gives CASRKDVRSGYTF. The full variable domain, its missing parts supplied by reference TRBV5-1 and TRBJ1-2, is KAGVTQTPRYLIKTRGQQVTLSCSPISGHRSVSWYQQTPGQGLQFLFEYFSETQRNKGNFPGRFSGRQFSNSRSEMNVSTLELGDSALYLCASRKDVRSGYTFGSGTRLTVV.

The chain carries TRBV7-3 and TRBJ2-1, with D possibly being TRBD2 (5 bases). Germline V gives CDR1 SGHTA, CDR2 FQGTGA. V was cut by 2 bases and J by 3 bases, with 11 bases left in between. This CDR3 comprises 15 residues. In DNA, the CDR3 is TGTGCCAGCAGCTTATCCCGGGGTGACTACAATGAGCAGTTCTTC. Residues: CASSLSRGDYNEQFF.

This clone was seen a few times. CDR3 sequence: CASLYHGGEAFF. DNA of the CDR3: TGTGCCAGCTTATACCACGGGGGTGAAGCTTTCTTT. This chain joins TRBV6-1 and TRBJ1-1; tentatively, D is TRBD1 (5 bases). The V gene's germline CDR1 is MNHNS and CDR2 SASEGT. This CDR3 comprises 12 residues. Trimming left V 8 bases short and J 7 bases short, with 14 bases between.

The rearrangement uses TRBV18 and TRBJ2-5, with 8 positions matching TRBD1. Germline trimming cut 4 bases from V and 5 bases from J; bases unmatched to any gene: 9. The CDR3 totals 15 residues. Per germline, CDR1 KGHSH and CDR2 LQKENI. The CDR3 region is CASSLQGAYQETQYF. For the CDR3, the DNA is TGTGCCAGCTCACTTCAGGGGGCTTATCAGGAGACCCAGTACTTC.

In this sample, this clone turned up a few times. The chain carries TRBV11-2 and TRBJ2-3; a weak D match, TRBD1 (6 bases). The CDR3 runs to 15 residues. V dropped 5 bases and J dropped 5 bases, with 17 bases sitting between them. Germline V gene lookup returns CDR1 SGHAT and CDR2 FQNNGV. The CDR3 DNA follows: TGTGCCAGCAGCACAGGTCCAGGGGTGGAAGATACGCAGTATTTT. Translation gives CASSTGPGVEDTQYF.

The chain links TRBV30 to TRBJ2-5, with D possibly TRBD1 on 6 matching bases. CDR1 and CDR2 from the germline V gene are GTSNPN and SVGIG (reference sequence). The CDR3 covers 14 residues. Between the trimmed V and J ends, which lost 1 base and 1 base, there was a span of 10 bases. The CDR3: CAWSAGDLQETQYF. The CDR3 DNA sequence: TGTGCCTGGAGTGCAGGGGACCTCCAAGAGACCCAGTACTTC.

The chain recombines TRBV6-1 with TRBJ2-3; no firm D call. CDR3 length: 14 amino acids. V lost 4 bases to trimming and J lost 1 base, with 9 bases between them. Germline loops: CDR1 MNHNS, CDR2 SASEGT. CDR3 sequence: CASSVGLGTDTQYF. For the CDR3, the DNA is TGTGCCAGCAGTGTAGGGCTCGGCACAGATACGCAGTATTTT.

The chain links TRBV28 to TRBJ2-5, with TRBD1 matching 12 bases. The germline V gene encodes CDR1 MDHEN and CDR2 SYDVKM. Trimming took 7 bases from V and 5 from J; bases not matched to a gene: 11. CDR3 length: 16 amino acids. The CDR3 coding sequence is TGTGCCAGCACCACCGGGACAGGGGGCGGCCGGGAGACCCAGTACTTC. This translates into CASTTGTGGGRETQYF.

The chain is built from TRBV10-1 and TRBJ2-7, with a weak D call TRBD2 (5 bases). V lost 10 bases, J lost 1 base, and 23 bases lay in between. The CDR3 has 16 amino acids. The germline gives CDR1 WNHNN, CDR2 SYGVQD (reference sequence). The CDR3 coding sequence is TGCGCCACTAAAGTGAGGACCCGGAGAGGGTCCTACGAGCAGTACTTC. It is translated as CATKVRTRRGSYEQYF.

The V gene is TRBV19, the J gene TRBJ1-5; 10 bases fit TRBD1. The J segment lost 7 bases and the V segment lost 6 bases, leaving 12 bases of the junction unmatched. From germline, CDR1 is LNHDA and CDR2 SQIVND (reference sequence). The CDR3 runs to 16 residues. CDR3 sequence reads: CASSLEWDRGSQPQHF. The CDR3 bases are TGTGCCAGTAGCCTAGAATGGGACAGGGGTTCCCAGCCCCAGCATTTT.

V and J are TRBV7-6 and TRBJ1-4; TRBD1 matches at 9 bases. The CDR3 is 15 amino acids. V lost 5 bases and J lost 7; bases outside the gene matches: 8. Germline lookup yields CDR1 SGHVS and CDR2 FNYEAQ. The CDR3 sequence is CASSISQGAGEKLFF. CDR3 nucleotides: TGTGCCAGCAGCATTTCACAGGGGGCGGGTGAAAAACTGTTTTTT.

This chain connects TRBV7-8 to TRBJ1-1; D is ambiguous. Germline CDR1 is SGHVS and CDR2 is FQNEAQ. The CDR3 is 12 residues long. Trimming stripped 3 bases from V and 11 bases from J, with 13 bases between. CDR3 sequence (DNA): TGTGCCAGCAGCTTCGACCGCGAGGGTGCTTTCTTT. It yields the protein CASSFDREGAFF.

The genes are TRBV4-2 and TRBJ2-7, with TRBD2 matching over 7 bases. Losses at the gene ends were 0 bases for V and 0 bases for J; bases not matched to a gene: 5. The CDR3 totals 16 residues. Germline V lookup: CDR1 LGHNA, CDR2 YNFKEQ. In DNA form, the CDR3 reads TGTGCCAGCAGCCAAGATCTGCTAGCGGACTCCTACGAGCAGTACTTC. Translation gives CASSQDLLADSYEQYF.

This clone was seen just once. The gene calls are TRBV23-1 and TRBJ2-1; D is unresolved. TRBV23-1 is noted as an ORF with a role that remains uncertain. Trimming removed 8 bases from V and 1 base from J, with 21 bases in between. This CDR3 contains 17 residues. The CDR3 sequence is CASPPRRYGPSYNEQFF. CDR3 in DNA: TGCGCCAGCCCTCCCCGAAGATACGGACCATCCTACAATGAGCAGTTCTTC.

The chain combines TRBV5-1 with TRBJ2-5; D is unclear. Trimming removed 0 bases at V and 2 bases at J, with 11 bases between. This CDR3 spans 15 amino acids. CDR1 SGHRS and CDR2 YFSETQ come from the germline V gene. CDR3 sequence: CASSLAVVQQETQYF. The CDR3 DNA reads TGCGCCAGCAGCTTGGCGGTTGTGCAACAAGAGACCCAGTACTTC.

The genes are TRBV10-3 and TRBJ1-1; D possibly corresponds to TRBD1 (5 bases). V was cut by 6 bases and J by 0 bases, with 23 bases left in between. Germline lookup yields CDR1 ENHRY and CDR2 SYGVKD. This CDR3 is 18 amino acids long. CDR3 nucleotide sequence: TGTGCCATCAGGGGGACCGGGGATGGGCGCAGTCTGAACACTGAAGCTTTCTTT. Translated, it gives CAIRGTGDGRSLNTEAFF.

CDR3 bases: TGTGCCAGCAGGGGCACAGATACGCAGTATTTT. Amino acid sequence: CASRGTDTQYF. V and J are TRBV25-1 and TRBJ2-3; D is unclear. V lost 6 bases and J 1 base, leaving 2 bases between the germline ends. This CDR3 has 11 amino acids. Germline CDR1 reads MGHDK; CDR2 reads SYGVNS.

The V and J genes are TRBV30 and TRBJ1-1; D not certain. Germline V gene data show CDR1 as GTSNPN and CDR2 as SVGIG (reference sequence). This CDR3 has 16 amino acids. The germline V and J ends were trimmed by 2 bases and 5 bases, with 21 bases remaining between them. CDR3 region: CAWSRGFKTLGTEAFF. The CDR3 bases are TGTGCCTGGAGTAGAGGGTTTAAGACCCTGGGGACTGAAGCTTTCTTT.

CDR3 protein: CASRLTGGGFTNEQFF. As DNA, the CDR3 is TGTGCAAGTCGCCTGACAGGGGGAGGATTTACCAATGAGCAGTTCTTC. The rearrangement links TRBV12-2 to TRBJ2-1; the D call in the table, TRBD1, was not verified against the DNA. TRBV12-2 is a pseudogene segment. The CDR3 is 16 amino acids.

The chain combines TRBV7-2 with TRBJ2-2, with 9 bases that match TRBD2. CDR3 length equals 16 residues. The germline V gene has CDR1 SGHTA and CDR2 FQGNSA. The trim removed 1 base at V and 2 bases at J, leaving 2 bases unmatched. CDR3 DNA: TGTGCCAGCAGCTTAGTACTAGCGGGTAACACCGGGGAGCTGTTTTTT. Its protein is CASSLVLAGNTGELFF.

The chain uses TRBV4-2 and TRBJ2-5, with TRBD2 matching over 13 bases. Germline values: CDR1 LGHNA, CDR2 YNFKEQ. This CDR3 contains 16 residues. With V trimmed by 1 base and J by 1 base, 0 bases remained unmatched. For the CDR3, the DNA is TGTGCCAGCAGCCAAGGACTAGCGGGGGGCCAAGAGACCCAGTACTTC. Protein: CASSQGLAGGQETQYF.

The CDR3 DNA reads as TGTGCCAGCAGTGAGGTCAAGGCAGGTCCGTACTTC. This encodes CASSEVKAGPYF. This chain joins TRBV27 and TRBJ2-5, with D unresolved. This CDR3 comprises 12 residues. Germline CDR1 and CDR2: MNHEY and SMNVEV (reference sequence). V was pared by 5 bases and J by 13 bases, with 17 bases between.

The gene calls are TRBV7-2 and TRBJ1-2, with D tentatively TRBD1 (6 bases). Trimming removed 4 bases at V and 4 bases at J, with 10 bases between. The CDR3 runs 13 residues. Germline assignment: CDR1 SGHTA and CDR2 FQGNSA. CDR3 amino acids: CASSWDTSYGYTF. The CDR3 DNA reads TGTGCCAGCAGCTGGGACACTAGCTATGGCTACACCTTC. Together with reference TRBV7-2 and TRBJ1-2, the CDR3 gives the full variable domain: GAGVSQSPSNKVTEKGKDVELRCDPISGHTALYWYRQSLGQGLEFLIYFQGNSAPDKSGLPSDRFSAERTGGSVSTLTIQRTQQEDSAVYLCASSWDTSYGYTFGSGTRLTVV.

This clone was recorded once. J is TRBJ1-1 and V is TRBV5-6; no clear D. Trimming removed 4 bases at V and 7 bases at J, with 11 bases between. Germline assignment: CDR1 SGHDT and CDR2 YYEEEE. The CDR3 is made up of 12 amino acids. The DNA for the CDR3 is TGTGCCAGCAGCCTCGGATTTGGTGAAGCTTTCTTT. It translates to CASSLGFGEAFF.

The V call is TRBV7-2, the J call TRBJ2-1; the D is unclear. V was cut by 8 bases and J by 5 bases, with 16 bases left in between. This CDR3 has 14 amino acids. Germline loops: CDR1 SGHTA, CDR2 FQGNSA. CDR3 residues: CASAGPGRHNEQFF. The CDR3 DNA follows: TGTGCCAGCGCCGGGCCAGGAAGACACAATGAGCAGTTCTTC.